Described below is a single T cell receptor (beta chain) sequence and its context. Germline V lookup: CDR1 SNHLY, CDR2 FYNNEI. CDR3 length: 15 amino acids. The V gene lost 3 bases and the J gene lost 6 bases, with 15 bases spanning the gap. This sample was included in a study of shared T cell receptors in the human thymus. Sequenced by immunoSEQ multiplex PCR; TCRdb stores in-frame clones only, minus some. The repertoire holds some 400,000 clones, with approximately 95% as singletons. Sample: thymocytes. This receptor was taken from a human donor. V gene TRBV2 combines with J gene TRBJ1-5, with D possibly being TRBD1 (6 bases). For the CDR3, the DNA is TGTGCCAGCAGTGATTGGGGGGCGCGAGGTCAGCCCCAGCATTTT. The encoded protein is CASSDWGARGQPQHF.